What follows are 5 T cell receptor beta chains derived from one specimen sequenced in a study of beta chain features in type 1 diabetes. Overall study results and limits: There was a moderate but significant shortening of TCRB CDR3s in all four CD4+ subsets of Type 1 diabetes patients.

For these TCRs, the target antigens are not known. Expressed TCRB transcripts were sequenced, since all the RNA that had been isolated was reverse transcribed. Libraries were prepared by immunoSEQ multiplex PCR; TCRdb keeps only in-frame clonotypes and omits some of them. The data hold more than 300,000 clones, with over 9% observed a single time. Sequencing was carried out using central memory CD4+ T cells from blood. The source of these receptors is a man aged 25-40 years with type 1 diabetes.

This clone was counted between two and nine times. The chain combines TRBV5-1 with TRBJ1-2, with 10 bases fitting TRBD1. Germline V gives CDR1 SGHRS, CDR2 YFSETQ. CDR3 length: 14 residues. V lost 4 bases to trimming and J lost 6 bases; unmatched junction nucleotides: 6. CDR3 coding DNA: TGCGCCAGCAGCGCGGGACAGGGGTACGATGGCTACACCTTC. Its translation is CASSAGQGYDGYTF.

This clone was seen a handful of times. As DNA, the CDR3 is TGTGCCAGCATACGACTAGGGAACCATTGGTCCGGGGAGCTGTTTTTT. Protein sequence: CASIRLGNHWSGELFF. The chain has TRBV27 and TRBJ2-2; D perhaps matches TRBD2 (6 bases). The length of the CDR3 is 16 residues. Between the trimmed V and J ends, which lost 7 bases and 6 bases, there was a span of 21 bases. The germline CDR1 and CDR2 sequences are MNHEY and SMNVEV (reference sequence).

This rearrangement joins TRBV2 to TRBJ1-2; perhaps TRBD1 as D (5 bases). Germline V gene sequence: CDR1 SNHLY, CDR2 FYNNEI. V was cut by 0 bases and J by 8 bases, with 10 bases left in between. This CDR3 contains 13 residues. CDR3: CASSEAGTDGYTF. CDR3 sequence (DNA): TGTGCCAGCAGTGAAGCCGGGACGGACGGCTACACCTTC.

V and J are TRBV6-5 and TRBJ2-7, with 9 positions matching TRBD1. CDR3 size: 13 residues. Per the germline V gene, CDR1 is MNHEY and CDR2 is SVGAGI. The junction had 5 bases not matched to a gene; V was cut back by 6 bases and J by 5 bases. The CDR3 sequence: CASRSGTGNEQYF. CDR3 coding DNA: TGTGCCAGCAGGTCCGGGACAGGGAACGAGCAGTACTTC.

This clone appeared a few times. The chain joins TRBV28 to TRBJ2-7; D is uncertain. The CDR3 totals 12 residues. The germline V and J ends were trimmed by 7 bases and 2 bases, with 9 bases remaining between them. Germline CDR1 MDHEN, CDR2 SYDVKM. CDR3 sequence: CASTVPPYEQYF. The CDR3 DNA is TGTGCCAGCACCGTGCCACCCTACGAGCAGTACTTC.